The entry below describes one T cell receptor beta chain. The data are from a study of cytomegalovirus exposure and HLA in healthy donors. PCR employed 60 Vbeta and 13 Jbeta primers. The table came from immunoSEQ multiplex PCR; TCRdb's copy has only in-frame clones and leaves some out. The sample records under 200,000 clones, around 75% being singletons. This CDR3 comprises 15 residues. Germline CDR1 and CDR2: SQVTM and ANQGSEA. Trimming at V came to 5 bases and at J to 5 bases, leaving 9 bases not matched to a gene. The receptor was isolated from a woman younger than 45 in good health and CMV-seronegative. The sequenced sample was PBMCs. This chain links TRBV29-1 with TRBJ1-4; TRBD1 agrees at 9 bases. The DNA of the CDR3 is TGCAGCGTTACCCCTACCGGGACAGGGAATGAAAAACTGTTTTTT. Its protein is CSVTPTGTGNEKLFF.